This TCR beta chain was captured by sequencing in a study of blood T cell repertoires in COVID-19. Study overall: COVID-19 samples, acute and convalescent, were from the United States, Italy and Spain. Nucleic acid was either cDNA or gDNA, and it came from T cells, B-cell-depleted T cells, or PBMCs.

Per the original data handling: How many nucleated cells were present was estimated from reference gene primer amplification. This table comes from immunoSEQ multiplex PCR, and its TCRdb copy is limited to in-frame clones, with some not included. The V and J calls and clone size were taken over from that table, and D and trimming were inferred from the DNA. Among about 63,000 clones, approximately 92% were seen once, and the ten largest hold 4.6%. The sequenced sample was peripheral blood. The receptor was derived from a man aged 45 to 65 with active COVID-19.

The CDR3 sequence: CASRTTGGGNTIYF. CDR3 nucleotides: TGTGCCAGCAGGACGACAGGAGGAGGAAACACCATATATTTT. The chain has TRBV28 and TRBJ1-3; D is perhaps TRBD1 (6 bases). Germline-derived CDR1 and CDR2 are MDHEN and SYDVKM. Trimming stripped 6 bases from V and 4 bases from J, with 13 bases between. This CDR3 spans 14 amino acids.